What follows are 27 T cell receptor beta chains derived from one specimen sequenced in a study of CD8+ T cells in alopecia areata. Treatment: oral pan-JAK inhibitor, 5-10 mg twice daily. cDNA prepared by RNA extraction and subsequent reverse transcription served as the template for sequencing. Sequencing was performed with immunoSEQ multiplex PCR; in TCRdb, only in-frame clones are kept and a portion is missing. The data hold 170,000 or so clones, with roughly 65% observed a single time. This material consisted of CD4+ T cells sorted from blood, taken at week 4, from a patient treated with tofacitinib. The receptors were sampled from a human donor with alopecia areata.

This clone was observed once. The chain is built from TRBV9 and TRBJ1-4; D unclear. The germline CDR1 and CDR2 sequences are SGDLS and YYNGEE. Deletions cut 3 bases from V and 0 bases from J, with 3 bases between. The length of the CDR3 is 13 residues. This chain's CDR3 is CASSGATNEKLFF. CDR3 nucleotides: TGTGCCAGCAGCGGTGCAACTAATGAAAAACTGTTTTTT.

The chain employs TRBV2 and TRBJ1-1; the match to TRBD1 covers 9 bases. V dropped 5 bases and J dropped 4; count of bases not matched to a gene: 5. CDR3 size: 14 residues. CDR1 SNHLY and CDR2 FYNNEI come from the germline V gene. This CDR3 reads CASSRDREATEAFF. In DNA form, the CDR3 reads TGTGCCAGCAGTCGGGACAGGGAAGCCACTGAAGCTTTCTTT.

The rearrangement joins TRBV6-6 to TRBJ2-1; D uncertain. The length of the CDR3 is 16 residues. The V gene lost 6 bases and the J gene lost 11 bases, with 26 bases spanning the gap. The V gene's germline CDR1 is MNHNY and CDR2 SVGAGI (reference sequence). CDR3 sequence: CASSQDPGYIRAKQFF. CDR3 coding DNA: TGTGCCAGCAGCCAGGACCCGGGCTACATTCGGGCTAAGCAGTTCTTC.

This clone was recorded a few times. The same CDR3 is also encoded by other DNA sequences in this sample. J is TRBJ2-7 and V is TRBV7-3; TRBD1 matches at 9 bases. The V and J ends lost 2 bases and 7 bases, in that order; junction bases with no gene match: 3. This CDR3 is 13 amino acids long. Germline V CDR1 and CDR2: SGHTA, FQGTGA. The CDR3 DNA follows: TGTGCCAGCAGCTTATTGACAGGGGGAGAGCAGTACTTC. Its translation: CASSLLTGGEQYF.

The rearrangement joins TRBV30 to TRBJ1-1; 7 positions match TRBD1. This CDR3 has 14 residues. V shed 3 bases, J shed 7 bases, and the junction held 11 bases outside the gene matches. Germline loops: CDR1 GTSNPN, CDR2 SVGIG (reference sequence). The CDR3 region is CAWRLAGGTFEAFF. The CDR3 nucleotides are TGTGCCTGGAGATTGGCAGGGGGGACCTTTGAAGCTTTCTTT.

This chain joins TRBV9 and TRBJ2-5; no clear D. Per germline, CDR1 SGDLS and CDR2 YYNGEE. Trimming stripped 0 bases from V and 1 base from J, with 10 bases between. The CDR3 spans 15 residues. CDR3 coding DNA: TGTGCCAGCAGCGTAGAAGGGCACAGCCAAGAGACCCAGTACTTC. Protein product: CASSVEGHSQETQYF.

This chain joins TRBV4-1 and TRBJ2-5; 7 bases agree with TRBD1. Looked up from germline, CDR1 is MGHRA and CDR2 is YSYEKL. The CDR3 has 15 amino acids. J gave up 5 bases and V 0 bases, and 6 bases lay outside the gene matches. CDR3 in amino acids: CASSQDGTALETQYF. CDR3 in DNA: TGCGCCAGCAGCCAAGATGGGACAGCGTTGGAGACCCAGTACTTC.

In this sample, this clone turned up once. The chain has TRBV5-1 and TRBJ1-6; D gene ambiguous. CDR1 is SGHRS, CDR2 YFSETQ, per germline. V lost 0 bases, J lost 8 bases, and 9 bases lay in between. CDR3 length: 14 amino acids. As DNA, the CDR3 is TGCGCCAGCAGCTTGGAGCAGGCCCATTCACCCCTCCACTTT. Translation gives CASSLEQAHSPLHF.

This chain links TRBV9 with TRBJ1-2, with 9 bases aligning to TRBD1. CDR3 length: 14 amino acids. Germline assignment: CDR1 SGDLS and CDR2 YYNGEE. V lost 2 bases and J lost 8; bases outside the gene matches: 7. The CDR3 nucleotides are TGTGCCAGCAGCGTCACACAGGGGGCGCAGGGCTACACCTTC. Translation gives CASSVTQGAQGYTF.

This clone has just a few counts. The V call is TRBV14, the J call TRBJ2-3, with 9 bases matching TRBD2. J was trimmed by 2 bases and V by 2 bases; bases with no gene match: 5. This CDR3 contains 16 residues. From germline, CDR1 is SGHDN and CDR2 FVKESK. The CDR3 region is CASSQLSGGTTDTQYF. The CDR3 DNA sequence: TGTGCCAGCAGCCAATTGAGCGGGGGGACCACAGATACGCAGTATTTT.

The CDR3 DNA reads as TGCGCCAGCAGCCAAGTCACCGGGCATGAGCAGTTCTTC. Amino acids: CASSQVTGHEQFF. The chain uses TRBV4-1 and TRBJ2-1; unclear D gene. The CDR3 contains 13 residues. The germline V gene encodes CDR1 MGHRA and CDR2 YSYEKL. Deletions cut 1 base from V and 8 bases from J, with 9 bases between.

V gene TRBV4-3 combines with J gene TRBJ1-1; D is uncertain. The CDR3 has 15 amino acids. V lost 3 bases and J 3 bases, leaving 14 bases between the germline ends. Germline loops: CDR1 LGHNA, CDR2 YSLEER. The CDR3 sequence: CASSHNLGGDTEAFF. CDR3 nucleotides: TGCGCCAGCAGCCATAACCTAGGAGGTGACACTGAAGCTTTCTTT.

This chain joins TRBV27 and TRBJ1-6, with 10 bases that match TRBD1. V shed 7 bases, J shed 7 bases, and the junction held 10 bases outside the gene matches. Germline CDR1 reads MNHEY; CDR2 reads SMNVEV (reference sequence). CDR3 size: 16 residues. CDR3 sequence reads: CASNPRGDRGNSPLHF. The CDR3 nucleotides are TGTGCCAGCAACCCCAGAGGGGACAGGGGAAATTCACCCCTCCACTTT.

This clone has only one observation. The CDR3 region is CASSETGTGTGELFF. In nucleotides, the CDR3 is TGCGCCAGCAGCGAAACAGGGACCGGGACCGGGGAGCTGTTTTTT. The genes are TRBV5-1 and TRBJ2-2; D might be TRBD1 (6 bases). This CDR3 contains 15 residues. V was clipped by 4 bases and J by 5 bases, with 15 bases between them. Germline V gene data show CDR1 as SGHRS and CDR2 as YFSETQ. The complete variable domain, with remaining parts taken from reference TRBV5-1 and TRBJ2-2, reads KAGVTQTPRYLIKTRGQQVTLSCSPISGHRSVSWYQQTPGQGLQFLFEYFSETQRNKGNFPGRFSGRQFSNSRSEMNVSTLELGDSALYLCASSETGTGTGELFFGEGSRLTVL.

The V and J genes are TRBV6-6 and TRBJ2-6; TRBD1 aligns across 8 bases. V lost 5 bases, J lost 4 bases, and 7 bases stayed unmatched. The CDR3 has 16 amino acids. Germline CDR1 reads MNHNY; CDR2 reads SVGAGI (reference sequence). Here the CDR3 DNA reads TGTGCCAGCAGTCACCGGACAGGGTCAGGGGCCAACGTCCTGACTTTC. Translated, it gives CASSHRTGSGANVLTF.

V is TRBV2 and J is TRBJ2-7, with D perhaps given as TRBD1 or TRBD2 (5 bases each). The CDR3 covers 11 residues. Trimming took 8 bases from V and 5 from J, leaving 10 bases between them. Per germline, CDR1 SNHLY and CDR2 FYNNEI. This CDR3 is CASGVGDEQYF. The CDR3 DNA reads TGTGCCAGCGGGGTGGGGGACGAGCAGTACTTC.

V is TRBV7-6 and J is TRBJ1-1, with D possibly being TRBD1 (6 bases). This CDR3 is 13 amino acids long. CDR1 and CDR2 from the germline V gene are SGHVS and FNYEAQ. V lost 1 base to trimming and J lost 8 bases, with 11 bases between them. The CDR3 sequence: CASSLGSRGEAFF. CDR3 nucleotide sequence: TGTGCCAGCAGCTTAGGATCCAGGGGCGAAGCTTTCTTT.

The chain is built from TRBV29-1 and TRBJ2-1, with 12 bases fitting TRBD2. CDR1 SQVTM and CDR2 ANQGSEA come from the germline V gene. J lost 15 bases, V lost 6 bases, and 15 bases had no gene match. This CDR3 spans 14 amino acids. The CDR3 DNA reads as TGCAGCGTGGAAACGACTAGCGGGGGCTCCTGGAGGTTCTTC. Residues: CSVETTSGGSWRFF.

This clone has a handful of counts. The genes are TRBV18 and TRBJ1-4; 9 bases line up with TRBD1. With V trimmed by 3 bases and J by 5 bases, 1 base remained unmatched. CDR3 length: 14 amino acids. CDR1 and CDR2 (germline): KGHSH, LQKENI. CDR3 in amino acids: CASSPGQGNEKLFF. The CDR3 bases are TGTGCCAGCTCACCGGGACAGGGAAATGAAAAACTGTTTTTT. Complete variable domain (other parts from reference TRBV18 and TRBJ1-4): NAGVMQNPRHLVRRRGQEARLRCSPMKGHSHVYWYRQLPEEGLKFMVYLQKENIIDESGMPKERFSAEFPKEGPSILRIQQVVRGDSAAYFCASSPGQGNEKLFFGSGTQLSVL.

CDR3: CASSLWGQSYNEQFF. The CDR3 bases are TGTGCCAGCAGTTTATGGGGACAGTCATACAATGAGCAGTTCTTC. The chain uses TRBV27 and TRBJ2-1, with TRBD1 matching over 7 bases. The V and J ends lost 1 base and 4 bases, in that order; junction bases with no gene match: 4. This CDR3 comprises 15 residues. CDR1 and CDR2 from the germline V gene are MNHEY and SMNVEV (reference sequence).

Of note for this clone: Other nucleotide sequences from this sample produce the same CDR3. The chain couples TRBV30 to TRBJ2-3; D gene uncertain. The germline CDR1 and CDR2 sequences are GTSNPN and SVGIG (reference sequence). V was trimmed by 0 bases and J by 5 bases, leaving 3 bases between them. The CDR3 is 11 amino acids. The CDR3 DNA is TGTGCCTGGAGTGTTATAGATACGCAGTATTTT. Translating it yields CAWSVIDTQYF. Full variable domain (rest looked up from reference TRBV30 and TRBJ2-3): SQTIHQWPATLVQPVGSPLSLECTVEGTSNPNLYWYRQAAGRGLQLLFYSVGIGQISSEVPQNLSASRPQDRQFILSSKKLLLSDSGFYLCAWSVIDTQYFGPGTRLTVL.

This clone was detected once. The CDR3 nucleotides read TGCAGCGTTGTCCGGGACGGGGGGCTTCGGGAGCAGTACTTC. This encodes CSVVRDGGLREQYF. The chain joins TRBV29-1 to TRBJ2-7, with TRBD2 as a possible D gene (7 bases). Trimming shortened V by 4 bases and J by 7 bases, and 20 bases separated the two germline ends. Per the germline V gene, CDR1 is SQVTM and CDR2 is ANQGSEA. The length of the CDR3 is 14 residues.

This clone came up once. The CDR3 loop is CASSGQRNSPLHF. The CDR3 region has the DNA TGTGCCAGTTCGGGACAGCGTAATTCACCCCTCCACTTT. V gene TRBV14 combines with J gene TRBJ1-6; TRBD1 agrees at 7 bases. V lost 9 bases, J lost 6 bases, and 5 bases stayed unmatched. The V gene's germline CDR1 is SGHDN and CDR2 FVKESK. This CDR3 has 13 amino acids.

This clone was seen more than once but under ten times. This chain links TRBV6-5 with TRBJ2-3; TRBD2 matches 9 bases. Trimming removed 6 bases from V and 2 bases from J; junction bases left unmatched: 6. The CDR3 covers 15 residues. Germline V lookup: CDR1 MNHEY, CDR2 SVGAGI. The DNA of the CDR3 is TGTGCCAGCAGGCGAGCGGGGGGACCCACAGATACGCAGTATTTT. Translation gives CASRRAGGPTDTQYF.

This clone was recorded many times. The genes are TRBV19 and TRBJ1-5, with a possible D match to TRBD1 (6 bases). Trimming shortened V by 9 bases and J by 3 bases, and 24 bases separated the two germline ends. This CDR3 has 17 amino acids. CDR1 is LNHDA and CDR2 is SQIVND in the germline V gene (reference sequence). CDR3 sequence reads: CASHPLGGQILNQPQHF. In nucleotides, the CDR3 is TGTGCCAGCCACCCTCTTGGGGGGCAGATCCTCAATCAGCCCCAGCATTTT.

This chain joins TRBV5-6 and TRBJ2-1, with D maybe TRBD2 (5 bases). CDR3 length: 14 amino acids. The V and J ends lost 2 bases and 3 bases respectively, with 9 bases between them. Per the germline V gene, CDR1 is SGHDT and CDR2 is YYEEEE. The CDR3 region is CASSFGSGYNEQFF. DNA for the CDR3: TGTGCCAGCAGCTTCGGAAGCGGCTACAATGAGCAGTTCTTC.

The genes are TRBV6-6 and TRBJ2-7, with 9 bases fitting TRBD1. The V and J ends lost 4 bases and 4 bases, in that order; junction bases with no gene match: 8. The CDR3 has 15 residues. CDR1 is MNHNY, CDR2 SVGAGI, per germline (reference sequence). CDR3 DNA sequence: TGTGCCAGCAGTTCGGACAGGGGTAGAAGTTACGAGCAGTACTTC. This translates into CASSSDRGRSYEQYF.